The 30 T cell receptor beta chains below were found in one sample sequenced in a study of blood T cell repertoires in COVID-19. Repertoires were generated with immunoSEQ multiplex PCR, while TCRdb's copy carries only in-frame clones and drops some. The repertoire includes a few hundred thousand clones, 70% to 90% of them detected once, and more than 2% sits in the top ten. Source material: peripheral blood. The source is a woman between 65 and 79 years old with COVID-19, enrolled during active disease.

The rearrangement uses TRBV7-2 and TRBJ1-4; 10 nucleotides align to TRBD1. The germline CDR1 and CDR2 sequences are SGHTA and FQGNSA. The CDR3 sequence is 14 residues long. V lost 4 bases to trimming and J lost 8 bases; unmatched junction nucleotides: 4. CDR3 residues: CASSYGTGVEKLFF. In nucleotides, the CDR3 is TGTGCCAGCAGCTACGGGACAGGGGTCGAAAAACTGTTTTTT.

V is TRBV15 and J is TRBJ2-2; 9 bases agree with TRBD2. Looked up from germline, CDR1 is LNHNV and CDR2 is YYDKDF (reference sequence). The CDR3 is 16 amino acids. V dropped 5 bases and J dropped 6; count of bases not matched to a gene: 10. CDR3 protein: CATSSHSGRRAGELFF. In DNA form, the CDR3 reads TGTGCCACCAGCTCACATAGCGGGAGAAGGGCCGGGGAGCTGTTTTTT.

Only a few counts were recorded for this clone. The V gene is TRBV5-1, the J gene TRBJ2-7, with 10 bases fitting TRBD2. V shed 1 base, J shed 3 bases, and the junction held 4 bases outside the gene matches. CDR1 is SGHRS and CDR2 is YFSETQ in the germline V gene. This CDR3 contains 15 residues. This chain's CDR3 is CASSLTSGTYYEQYF. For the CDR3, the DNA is TGCGCCAGCAGCTTGACTAGCGGGACCTACTACGAGCAGTACTTC.

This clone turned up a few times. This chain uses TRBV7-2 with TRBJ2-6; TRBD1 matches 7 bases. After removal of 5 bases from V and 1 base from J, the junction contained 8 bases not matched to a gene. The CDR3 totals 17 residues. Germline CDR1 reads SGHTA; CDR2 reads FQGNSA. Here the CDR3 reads CASSPDRVGSGANVLTF. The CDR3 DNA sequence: TGTGCCAGCAGCCCCGACAGGGTAGGGTCTGGGGCCAACGTCCTGACTTTC.

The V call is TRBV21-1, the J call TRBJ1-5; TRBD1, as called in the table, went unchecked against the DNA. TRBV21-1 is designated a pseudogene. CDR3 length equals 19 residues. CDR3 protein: CASSKGEQGGDYSNQPQHF. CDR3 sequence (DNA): TGTGCCAGCAGCAAAGGGGAACAGGGGGGGGATTACAGCAATCAGCCCCAGCATTTT.

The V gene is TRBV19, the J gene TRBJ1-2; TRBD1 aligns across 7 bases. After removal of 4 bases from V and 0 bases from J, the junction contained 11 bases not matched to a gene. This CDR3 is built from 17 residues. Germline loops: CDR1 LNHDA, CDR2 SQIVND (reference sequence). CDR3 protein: CASSSPGTASANYGYTF. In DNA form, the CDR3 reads TGTGCCAGTAGTAGTCCCGGGACAGCCTCAGCTAACTATGGCTACACCTTC.

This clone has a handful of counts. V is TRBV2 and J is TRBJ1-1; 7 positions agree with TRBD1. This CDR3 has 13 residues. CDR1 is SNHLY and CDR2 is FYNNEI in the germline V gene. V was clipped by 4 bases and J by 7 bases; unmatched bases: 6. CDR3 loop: CASSVDRIGEAFF. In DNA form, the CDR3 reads TGTGCCAGCAGTGTGGACAGGATAGGTGAAGCTTTCTTT.

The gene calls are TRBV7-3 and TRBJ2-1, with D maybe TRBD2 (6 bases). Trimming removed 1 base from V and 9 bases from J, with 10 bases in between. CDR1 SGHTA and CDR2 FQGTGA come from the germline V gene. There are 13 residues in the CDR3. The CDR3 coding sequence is TGTGCCAGCAGCTTAAACGGGGGTGGTGAGCAGTTCTTC. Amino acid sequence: CASSLNGGGEQFF. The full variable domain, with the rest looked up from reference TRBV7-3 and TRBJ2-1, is GAGVSQTPSNKVTEKGKYVELRCDPISGHTALYWYRQSLGQGPEFLIYFQGTGAADDSGLPNDRFFAVRPEGSVSTLKIQRTERGDSAVYLCASSLNGGGEQFFGPGTRLTVL.

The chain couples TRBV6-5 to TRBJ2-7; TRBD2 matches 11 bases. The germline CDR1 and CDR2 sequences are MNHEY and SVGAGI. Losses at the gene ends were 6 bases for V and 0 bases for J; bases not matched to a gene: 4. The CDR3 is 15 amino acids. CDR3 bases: TGTGCCAGCAGGCCAGGACTAGCGGGCTCCTACGAGCAGTACTTC. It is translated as CASRPGLAGSYEQYF.

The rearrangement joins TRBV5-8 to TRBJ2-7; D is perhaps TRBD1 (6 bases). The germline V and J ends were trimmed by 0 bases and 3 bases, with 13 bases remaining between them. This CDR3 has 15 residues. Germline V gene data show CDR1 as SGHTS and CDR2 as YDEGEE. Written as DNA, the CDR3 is TGTGCCAGCAGCTTGGCCGTGGGACACCTCTACGAGCAGTACTTC. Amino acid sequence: CASSLAVGHLYEQYF. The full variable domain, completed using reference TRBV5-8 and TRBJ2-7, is EAGVTQSPTHLIKTRGQQATLRCSPISGHTSVYWYQQALGLGLQFLLWYDEGEERNRGNFPPRFSGRQFPNYSSELNVNALELEDSALYLCASSLAVGHLYEQYFGPGTRLTVT.

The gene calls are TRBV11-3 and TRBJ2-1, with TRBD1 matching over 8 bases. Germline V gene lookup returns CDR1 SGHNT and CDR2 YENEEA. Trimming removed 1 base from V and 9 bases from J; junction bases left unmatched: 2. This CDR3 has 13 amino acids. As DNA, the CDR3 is TGTGCCAGCAGCTTAGGGCAGGGGGCTGAGCAGTTCTTC. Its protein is CASSLGQGAEQFF.

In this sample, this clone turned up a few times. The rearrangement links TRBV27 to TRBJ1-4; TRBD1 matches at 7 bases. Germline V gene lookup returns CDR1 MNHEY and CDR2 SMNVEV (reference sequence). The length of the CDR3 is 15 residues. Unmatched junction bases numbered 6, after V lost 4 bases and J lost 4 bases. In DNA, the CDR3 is TGTGCCAGCAGTTCATCGGGACAGCATAATGAAAAACTGTTTTTT. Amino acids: CASSSSGQHNEKLFF.

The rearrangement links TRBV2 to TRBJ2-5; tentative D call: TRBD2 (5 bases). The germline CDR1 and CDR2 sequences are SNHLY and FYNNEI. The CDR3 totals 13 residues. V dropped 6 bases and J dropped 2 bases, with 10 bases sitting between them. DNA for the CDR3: TGTGCCAGCAGCAAACCGGGACAAGAGACCCAGTACTTC. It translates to CASSKPGQETQYF.

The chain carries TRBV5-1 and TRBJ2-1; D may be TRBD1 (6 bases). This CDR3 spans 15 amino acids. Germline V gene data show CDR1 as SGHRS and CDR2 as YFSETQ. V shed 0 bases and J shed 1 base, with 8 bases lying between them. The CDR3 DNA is TGCGCCAGCAGCTTGGTGGGGGCATCCTACAATGAGCAGTTCTTC. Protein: CASSLVGASYNEQFF.

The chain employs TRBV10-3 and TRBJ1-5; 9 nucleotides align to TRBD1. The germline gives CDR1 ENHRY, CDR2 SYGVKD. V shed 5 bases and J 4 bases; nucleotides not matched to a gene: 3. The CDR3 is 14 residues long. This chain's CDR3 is CAISSGQGNQPQHF. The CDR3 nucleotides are TGTGCCATCAGTAGCGGACAGGGGAATCAGCCCCAGCATTTT.

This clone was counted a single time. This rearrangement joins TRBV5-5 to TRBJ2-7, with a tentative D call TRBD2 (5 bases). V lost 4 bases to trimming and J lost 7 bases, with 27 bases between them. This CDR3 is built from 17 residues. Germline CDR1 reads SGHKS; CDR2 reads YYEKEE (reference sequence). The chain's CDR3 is CASSLGPISPTLAEQYF. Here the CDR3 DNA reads TGTGCCAGCAGCCTTGGACCGATCTCTCCCACCCTAGCAGAGCAGTACTTC.

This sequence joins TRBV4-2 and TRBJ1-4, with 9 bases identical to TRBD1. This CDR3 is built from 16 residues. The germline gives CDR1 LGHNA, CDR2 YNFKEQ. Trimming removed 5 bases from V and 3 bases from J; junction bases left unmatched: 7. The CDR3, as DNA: TGTGCCAGCAGCTCACGGGACAGGGATGCTAATGAAAAACTGTTTTTT. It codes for CASSSRDRDANEKLFF.

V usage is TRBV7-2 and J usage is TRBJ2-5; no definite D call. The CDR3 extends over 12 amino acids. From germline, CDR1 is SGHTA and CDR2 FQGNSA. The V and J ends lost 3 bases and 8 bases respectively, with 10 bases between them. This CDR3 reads CASSFVAPTQYF. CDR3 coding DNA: TGTGCCAGCAGCTTTGTAGCTCCCACCCAGTACTTC.

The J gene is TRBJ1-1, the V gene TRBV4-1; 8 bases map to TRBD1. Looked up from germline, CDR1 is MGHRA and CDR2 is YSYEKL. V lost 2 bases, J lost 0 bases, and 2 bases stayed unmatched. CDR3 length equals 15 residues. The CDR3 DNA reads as TGCGCCAGCAGCCAAAACAGGGGGATGAACACTGAAGCTTTCTTT. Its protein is CASSQNRGMNTEAFF.

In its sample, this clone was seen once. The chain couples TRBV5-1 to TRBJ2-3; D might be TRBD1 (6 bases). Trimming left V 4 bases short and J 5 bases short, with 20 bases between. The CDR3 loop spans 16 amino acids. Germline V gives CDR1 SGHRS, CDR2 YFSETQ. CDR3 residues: CASSLATGTALDTQYF. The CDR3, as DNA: TGCGCCAGCAGCCTAGCCACAGGGACGGCATTAGATACGCAGTATTTT.

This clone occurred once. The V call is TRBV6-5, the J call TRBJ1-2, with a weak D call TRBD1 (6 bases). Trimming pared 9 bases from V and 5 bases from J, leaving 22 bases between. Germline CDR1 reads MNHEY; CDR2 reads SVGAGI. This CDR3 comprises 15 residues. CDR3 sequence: CASKSGGAEAYGYTF. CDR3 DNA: TGTGCCAGTAAATCTGGGGGGGCGGAGGCTTATGGCTACACCTTC.

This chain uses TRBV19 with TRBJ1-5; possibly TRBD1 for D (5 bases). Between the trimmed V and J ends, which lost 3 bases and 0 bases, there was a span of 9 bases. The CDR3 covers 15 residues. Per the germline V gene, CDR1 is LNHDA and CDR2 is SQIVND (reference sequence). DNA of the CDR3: TGTGCCAGTAGTATTGGGGCAGTTAGCAATCAGCCCCAGCATTTT. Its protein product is CASSIGAVSNQPQHF.

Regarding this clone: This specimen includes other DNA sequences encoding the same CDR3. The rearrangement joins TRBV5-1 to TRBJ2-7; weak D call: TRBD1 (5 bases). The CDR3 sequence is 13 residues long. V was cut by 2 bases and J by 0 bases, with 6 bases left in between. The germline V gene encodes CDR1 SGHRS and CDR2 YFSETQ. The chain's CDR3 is CASSLQDSYEQYF. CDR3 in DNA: TGCGCCAGCAGCTTACAGGACTCCTACGAGCAGTACTTC.

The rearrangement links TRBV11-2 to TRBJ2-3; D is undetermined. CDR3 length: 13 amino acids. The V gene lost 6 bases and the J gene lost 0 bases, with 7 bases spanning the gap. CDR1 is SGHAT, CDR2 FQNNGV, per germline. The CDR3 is CASRRLSTDTQYF. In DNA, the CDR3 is TGTGCCAGCAGGAGACTGAGCACAGATACGCAGTATTTT. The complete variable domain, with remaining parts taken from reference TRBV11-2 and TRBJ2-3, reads EAGVAQSPRYKIIEKRQSVAFWCNPISGHATLYWYQQILGQGPKLLIQFQNNGVVDDSQLPKDRFSAERLKGVDSTLKIQPAKLEDSAVYLCASRRLSTDTQYFGPGTRLTVL.

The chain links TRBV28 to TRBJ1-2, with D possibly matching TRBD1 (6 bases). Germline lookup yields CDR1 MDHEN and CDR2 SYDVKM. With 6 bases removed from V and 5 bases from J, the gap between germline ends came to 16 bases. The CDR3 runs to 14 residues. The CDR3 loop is CASRGRGARYGYTF. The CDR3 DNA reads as TGTGCCAGCAGGGGACGGGGGGCTCGGTATGGCTACACCTTC.

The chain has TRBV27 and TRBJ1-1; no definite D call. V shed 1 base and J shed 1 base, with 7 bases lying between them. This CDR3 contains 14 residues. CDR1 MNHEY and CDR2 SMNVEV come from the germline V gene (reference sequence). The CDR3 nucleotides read TGTGCCAGCAGTTTATATCCGGGGAACACTGAAGCTTTCTTT. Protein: CASSLYPGNTEAFF.

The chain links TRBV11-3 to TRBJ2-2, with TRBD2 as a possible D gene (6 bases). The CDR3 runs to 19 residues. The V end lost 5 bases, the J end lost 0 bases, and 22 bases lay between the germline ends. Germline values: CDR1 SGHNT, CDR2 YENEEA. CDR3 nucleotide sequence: TGTGCCAGCAGCCCCCGGGGGTGGGACGTCACCGCGAACACCGGGGAGCTGTTTTTT. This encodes CASSPRGWDVTANTGELFF. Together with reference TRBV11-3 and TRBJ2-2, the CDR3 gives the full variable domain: EAGVVQSPRYKIIEKKQPVAFWCNPISGHNTLYWYLQNLGQGPELLIRYENEEAVDDSQLPKDRFSAERLKGVDSTLKIQPAELGDSAVYLCASSPRGWDVTANTGELFFGEGSRLTVL.

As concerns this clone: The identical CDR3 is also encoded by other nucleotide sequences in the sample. This CDR3 reads CASSSLSQETQYF. DNA for the CDR3: TGTGCCAGCAGTTCCCTTAGCCAAGAGACCCAGTACTTC. V usage is TRBV27 and J usage is TRBJ2-5; D remains unclear. The CDR3 contains 13 residues. The V end was cut by 4 bases, the J end by 1 base, with 7 bases between. In germline, CDR1 is MNHEY, CDR2 SMNVEV (reference sequence).

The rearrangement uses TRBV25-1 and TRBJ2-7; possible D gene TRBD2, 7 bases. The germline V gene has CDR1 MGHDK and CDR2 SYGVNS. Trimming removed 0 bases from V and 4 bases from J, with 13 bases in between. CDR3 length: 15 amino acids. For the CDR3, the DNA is TGTGCCAGCAGTGAATACCGGGGGGCGACGTACGAGCAGTACTTC. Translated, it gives CASSEYRGATYEQYF.

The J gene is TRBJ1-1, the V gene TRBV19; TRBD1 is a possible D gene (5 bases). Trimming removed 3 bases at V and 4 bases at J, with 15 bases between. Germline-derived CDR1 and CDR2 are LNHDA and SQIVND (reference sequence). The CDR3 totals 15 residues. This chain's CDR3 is CASSMGSGGSTEAFF. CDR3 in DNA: TGTGCCAGTAGTATGGGGTCCGGGGGAAGCACTGAAGCTTTCTTT.